The sequence of this T cell receptor beta chain was determined in a study of blood T cells in healthy people across ages. Broader study findings: Higher diversity and more naive CD4+ cells were features of long-lived donors, compared to aged donors.

About this clonotype: The target antigen is unknown.

They isolated at least 6 million PBMCs from each sample. A second roughly 6 to 11 cycle PCR used barcoded and J-beta primers. Each TCR beta cDNA got a 12-nucleotide random molecular identifier. One entry per CDR3 protein, called by TCRdb with MiXCR from the 5' RACE reads. The sample has 700,000 to 950,000 distinct CDR3 sequences, roughly 64% seen once. With 8 bases clipped from V and 8 bases from J, the junction kept 11 bases outside the gene matches. This CDR3 contains 14 residues. CDR1 and CDR2 (germline): SNHLY, FYNNEI. The clonotype originates from a man under 40 in good health. The sequencing input was blood. The chain carries TRBV2 and TRBJ2-1; TRBD2 aligns across 8 bases. The CDR3 nucleotides are TGTGCCAGCTCCCTGCCGGGAGGGGTCTATGAGCAGTTCTTC. This sequence encodes CASSLPGGVYEQFF.